Reported below is one T cell receptor (beta chain). Its matching antigen is unknown. The data were obtained in a study of blood T cells in healthy people across ages. Across the study: Template switching picked up about one barcoded beta molecule for each two T cells.

PBMCs, at least 7 million per sample, were isolated. Whole-study results and caveats: Calculation of diversity from one million T cells yielded estimates considered to be underestimates.

Germline V lookup: CDR1 SGHAT, CDR2 FQNNGV. There are 15 residues in the CDR3. The V and J ends lost 0 bases and 3 bases, in that order; junction bases with no gene match: 5. A second PCR, run for about 7 to 11 cycles, used a sample-barcoded 5' primer plus a J-beta primer mix. Every cDNA molecule carried a tag from a template-switch adaptor bearing 12 random nucleotides. TCRdb fed the 5' RACE reads into MiXCR, producing one record per CDR3 protein. Of about 1.4 million distinct CDR3 sequences in the sample, approximately 59% were seen once. The TCR comes from a man between 18 and 35 years old in good health. The source material was blood. The V call is TRBV11-2, the J call TRBJ2-7, with 7 bases matching TRBD1. DNA for the CDR3: TGTGCCAGCAGCTTAGACCCTGGGACAGACTACGAGCAGTACTTC. As protein: CASSLDPGTDYEQYF.